This section outlines one TCR beta chain sequence together with its context. The method was immunoSEQ multiplex PCR; TCRdb's version includes in-frame clones alone and lacks a portion of them. Found here are 39,000 or so clones, 85% to 95% of them singletons; the top ten hold about 4.5%. This sample was included in a study of resident and recirculating memory T cells in vitiligo. The receptor comes from a male donor with vitiligo. Sequencing used blood.

CDR3 residues: CASGNSGGGLNTEAFF. CDR3 in DNA: TGTGCCAGCGGCAATTCTGGGGGGGGCTTGAACACTGAAGCTTTCTTT. V usage is TRBV19 and J usage is TRBJ1-1, with a tentative D call TRBD1 (6 bases). Trimming took 9 bases from V and 0 from J, leaving 20 bases between them. This CDR3 is built from 16 residues. From germline, CDR1 is LNHDA and CDR2 SQIVND (reference sequence).